This is a list of T cell receptor beta chains from one sample in a study of cytomegalovirus exposure and HLA in healthy donors. Some clones are missing from TCRdb's copy, which holds only in-frame ones; the method was immunoSEQ multiplex PCR. The top ten clones hold around 1.3% of a sample with 90,000 to 130,000 clones, about three quarters of them seen once. Specimen: PBMCs. The source is a woman between 25 and 40 years old in good health and CMV-seronegative. The CDR3 runs from the conserved cysteine through the conserved F or W.

V	CDR3
TRBV13	CASSLSFGRGQSSTDTQYF
TRBV2	CASSPDLGDEQFF
TRBV10-2	CASSVQGEAFF
TRBV25-1	CASSEAGGQPQHF
TRBV6-6	CASSRTGVGEQYF
TRBV28	CASSLRQPSLQPQHF
TRBV10-3	CAISEGSKHSNQPQHF
TRBV28	CATNPNPGYGYTF
TRBV6-6	CASSQRDPIFPEQYF
TRBV30	CAWGQGGAGWGEQFF
TRBV2	CASSVGVTEKYTF
TRBV7-9	CASRSPGNTEAFF
TRBV2	CASNEQGNYGYTF
TRBV28	CASSLVTGVTEAFF
TRBV19	CASSTQTGNSYNEQFF
TRBV6-1	CASIRDTDEKLFF